The 7 T cell receptor beta chains listed next were all sequenced from one sample in a study of OX40 agonist ivuxolimab in advanced cancers. The protocol was immunoSEQ multiplex PCR, while the TCRdb copy is restricted to in-frame clones and leaves out a portion. The data contain about 91,000 clones, around 87% of them singletons. The sample in question was CD4+ or CD8+ T cells sorted from blood, obtained in a trial of the OX40 agonist ivuxolimab. Receptor source: an adult with an advanced solid tumor such as melanoma, head and neck, liver or kidney cancer.

The chain has TRBV18 and TRBJ1-1; no firm D call. CDR1 and CDR2 (germline): KGHSH, LQKENI. Trimming stripped 4 bases from V and 0 bases from J, with 15 bases between. The CDR3 loop spans 16 amino acids. CDR3 bases: TGTGCCAGCTCACTAAAGGCGCGGGCAATGAACACTGAAGCTTTCTTT. It specifies CASSLKARAMNTEAFF.

The chain links TRBV11-3 to TRBJ2-7, with unresolved D. Germline V gene lookup returns CDR1 SGHNT and CDR2 YENEEA. V was trimmed by 2 bases and J by 1 base, leaving 12 bases between them. This CDR3 has 15 residues. CDR3 protein: CASSLSLPPSYEQYF. The CDR3 DNA follows: TGTGCCAGCAGCTTATCCCTTCCCCCATCCTACGAGCAGTACTTC.

The rearrangement joins TRBV5-4 to TRBJ1-1, with D perhaps matching TRBD1 (5 bases). Germline CDR1 SGHNT, CDR2 YYREEE (reference sequence). This CDR3 has 14 amino acids. V shed 1 base and J shed 3 bases, with 10 bases lying between them. DNA for the CDR3: TGTGCCAGCAGCTTGATCGGGGGACACACTGAAGCTTTCTTT. This encodes CASSLIGGHTEAFF.

DNA for the CDR3: TGTGCCTGGAGTCGGGGCTACAATGAGCAGTTCTTC. This encodes CAWSRGYNEQFF. The chain couples TRBV30 to TRBJ2-1; D is perhaps TRBD2 (5 bases). There are 12 residues in the CDR3. Germline V gene lookup returns CDR1 GTSNPN and CDR2 SVGIG (reference sequence). Deletions cut 2 bases from V and 3 bases from J, with 5 bases between. Variable domain in full (rest from reference TRBV30 and TRBJ2-1): SQTIHQWPATLVQPVGSPLSLECTVEGTSNPNLYWYRQAAGRGLQLLFYSVGIGQISSEVPQNLSASRPQDRQFILSSKKLLLSDSGFYLCAWSRGYNEQFFGPGTRLTVL.

CDR3 DNA: TGTGCCAGCAGCTTAAACCCGGGGGCCGGGGAGCTGTTTTTT. Amino acid sequence: CASSLNPGAGELFF. The rearrangement joins TRBV11-2 to TRBJ2-2; D is possibly TRBD2 (6 bases). Trimming removed 2 bases from V and 6 bases from J, with 10 bases in between. CDR1 and CDR2 from the germline V gene are SGHAT and FQNNGV. This CDR3 is 14 amino acids long. Full variable domain (missing parts from reference TRBV11-2 and TRBJ2-2): EAGVAQSPRYKIIEKRQSVAFWCNPISGHATLYWYQQILGQGPKLLIQFQNNGVVDDSQLPKDRFSAERLKGVDSTLKIQPAKLEDSAVYLCASSLNPGAGELFFGEGSRLTVL.

This clone appeared a single time. The chain employs TRBV28 and TRBJ1-5; D is uncertain. Germline assignment: CDR1 MDHEN and CDR2 SYDVKM. This CDR3 has 15 residues. V lost 1 base, J lost 3 bases, and 10 bases lay in between. The CDR3 sequence is CASSLSILYNQPQHF. In DNA, the CDR3 is TGTGCCAGCAGTTTATCGATCTTATACAATCAGCCCCAGCATTTT.

This clone was observed a single time. The chain carries TRBV19 and TRBJ2-1; 14 positions agree with TRBD2. In germline, CDR1 is LNHDA, CDR2 SQIVND (reference sequence). Trimming took 6 bases from V and 6 from J; bases not matched to a gene: 10. This CDR3 region has 17 residues. The CDR3 sequence: CASSTGTSGRSTNEQFF. As DNA, the CDR3 is TGTGCCAGTAGCACCGGGACTAGCGGGAGAAGTACCAATGAGCAGTTCTTC.